The clone carrying this T cell receptor (beta chain) was counted only a few times. Its target is not known. The germline V and J ends were trimmed by 3 bases and 7 bases, with 6 bases remaining between them. The CDR3 runs to 10 residues. Germline V gene sequence: CDR1 DFQATT, CDR2 SNEGSKA (reference sequence). This entry belongs to a study of T cell responses to AZD1222 COVID-19 vaccine. Broader study findings: Unmutated variant regions are reportedly the target of nearly half of TCRs that are spike-specific. The study identified only five to seven AZD1222 recipients as seropositive at baseline. Distributed over spike, vaccine-associated CD4 TCRs predominated at 160-218 and 743-854. Increased Spike-specific TCR breadth and depth were observed after two AZD1222 doses.

Only in-frame clones appear in the TCRdb table, and some are missing; sequencing was by immunoSEQ multiplex PCR. This table holds around 110,000 clones, about 91% found once. Material: peripheral blood, obtained on day 0 of AZD1222 vaccination. This clonotype was obtained from an adult in good health. V and J are TRBV20-1 and TRBJ1-1, with unresolved D. The CDR3 region has the DNA TGCAGTGCTAGTTCCAATGAAGCTTTCTTT. Its translation is CSASSNEAFF.